The present T cell receptor (beta chain) was sequenced within a study of T cell repertoires in ileal Crohn's disease. Sequencing was performed with immunoSEQ multiplex PCR; in TCRdb, only in-frame clones are kept and a portion is missing. This sample has 13,000 or so clones, with about three quarters found just once. Time point described: neoterminal ileum biopsy at postoperative endoscopy, about 6 months after surgery. The CDR3 covers 15 residues. Germline V gene sequence: CDR1 SGHTS, CDR2 YDEGEE. Deletions cut 3 bases from V and 1 base from J, with 14 bases between. The clonotype originates from an adult with Crohn's disease. V and J are TRBV5-8 and TRBJ2-7, with TRBD1 as a possible D gene (6 bases). The specimen sequenced was ileal tissue. The DNA of the CDR3 is TGTGCCAGCAGCTGGGCAGGGGAGATTTCCTACGAGCAGTACTTC. Its translation: CASSWAGEISYEQYF.